These T cell receptor beta chains were read from a single sample in a study of identical twins. TCRdb processed the 5' RACE reads anew with MiXCR; each CDR3 protein has one entry. The sample yields about 240,000 distinct CDR3 sequences, about 13% seen once. The same sample was also studied in work on yellow fever vaccine responses in identical twins.

The sample was memory (CD45RO+) T cells sorted from blood. The source is a woman in her late teens or twenties in good health. The CDR3 runs from the conserved cysteine through the conserved F or W. A D gene is named only where the DNA matches it firmly. Clone size is given for some rows only: seen once, a few or many times, or a class if the clone is expanded.

j_call d_call v_call clone_size cdr3_aa cdr3_nt
TRBJ1-4 TRBD1 TRBV7-9 few CASSAPGTVDEKLFF TGTGCCAGCAGCGCTCCCGGGACAGTGGATGAAAAACTGTTTTTT
TRBJ1-2 . TRBV7-9 . CASSPTYGYTF TGTGCCAGCAGTCCAACATATGGCTACACCTTC
TRBJ2-1 . TRBV7-3 . CASSSQGGDEQFF TGTGCCAGCAGCTCTCAGGGTGGCGATGAGCAGTTCTTC
TRBJ2-7 TRBD2 TRBV4-2 medium-sized CASSQDEAGVDEQYF TGTGCCAGCAGCCAAGACGAAGCGGGAGTAGACGAGCAGTACTTC
TRBJ2-7 TRBD2 TRBV7-2 . CASSPGLAGGVGEQYF TGTGCCAGCAGCCCGGGACTAGCGGGAGGGGTGGGCGAGCAGTACTTC
TRBJ2-1 . TRBV20-1 few CSARGQRAGRGEQFF TGCAGTGCTAGAGGGCAGCGGGCCGGCAGGGGGGAGCAGTTCTTC
TRBJ2-5 . TRBV5-1 . CASTSTGGRETQYF TGCGCCAGCACCTCTACGGGGGGCAGAGAGACCCAGTACTTC
TRBJ2-5 . TRBV3-1 few CASWGSGAEETQYF TGTGCCAGCTGGGGCTCAGGGGCGGAGGAGACCCAGTACTTC
TRBJ2-3 TRBD2 TRBV28 many CASSYSGSVRGDTQYF TGTGCCAGCAGTTATAGCGGGAGCGTCCGTGGAGATACGCAGTATTTT
TRBJ2-5 . TRBV7-9 . CASRQSGGGARETQYF TGTGCCAGCAGACAAAGTGGAGGGGGGGCGAGGGAGACCCAGTACTTC
TRBJ2-7 . TRBV20-1 . CSARVPGKWYEQYF TGCAGTGCTAGAGTCCCGGGGAAGTGGTACGAGCAGTACTTC
TRBJ2-1 . TRBV5-1 many CASSLDWGSYNEQFF TGCGCCAGCAGCTTGGACTGGGGATCCTACAATGAGCAGTTCTTC
TRBJ2-6 TRBD1 TRBV29-1 few CSVEHRGRPSGANVLTF TGCAGCGTTGAGCACAGGGGGCGCCCCTCTGGGGCCAACGTCCTGACTTTC
TRBJ1-1 . TRBV5-1 many CASSADRLNTEAFF TGCGCCAGCAGCGCTGACAGATTGAACACTGAAGCTTTCTTT
TRBJ2-7 . TRBV30 once CAWSSKTGYEQYF TGTGCCTGGAGTTCCAAGACAGGCTACGAGCAGTACTTC
TRBJ2-7 . TRBV28 few CASKVLSSYEQYF TGTGCCAGCAAGGTGTTGAGCTCCTACGAGCAGTACTTC
TRBJ2-2 TRBD2 TRBV12-3/TRBV12-4 many CASSGGLTGELFF TGTGCCAGCAGCGGGGGACTAACCGGGGAGCTGTTTTTT
TRBJ2-5 . TRBV6-1 . CASSTGGGLETQYF TGTGCCAGCAGCACGGGGGGCGGTTTAGAGACCCAGTACTTC
TRBJ2-2 . TRBV2 . CASSEVRSTGELFF TGTGCCAGCAGTGAAGTTAGGTCCACCGGGGAGCTGTTTTTT
TRBJ1-1 . TRBV10-3 few CAISEEIGATEAFF TGTGCCATCAGTGAGGAAATAGGGGCTACTGAAGCTTTCTTT
TRBJ2-2 . TRBV5-1 many CASTTGVTGELFF TGCGCCAGTACTACTGGGGTCACCGGGGAGCTGTTTTTT
TRBJ2-7 . TRBV6-2/TRBV6-3 few CASSYSLPYEQYF TGTGCCAGCAGTTACAGTCTTCCCTACGAGCAGTACTTC
TRBJ2-5 . TRBV20-1 . CSANVRVETQYF TGCAGTGCTAACGTCAGGGTGGAGACCCAGTACTTC
TRBJ2-4 TRBD1 TRBV18 few CASSSLGQVISYNIQYF TGTGCCAGCTCATCCTTGGGACAGGTCATTTCGTATAACATTCAGTACTTC
TRBJ1-1 TRBD1 TRBV4-2 . CASSQDGNRGNTEAFF TGTGCCAGCAGCCAAGATGGGAACAGGGGGAACACTGAAGCTTTCTTT
TRBJ1-5 TRBD1 TRBV15 many CATGGQGGQPQHF TGTGCCACCGGCGGACAGGGTGGCCAGCCCCAGCATTTT
TRBJ2-7 . TRBV28 many CASSSPTGSYEQYF TGTGCCAGCAGTTCCCCGACAGGTTCCTACGAGCAGTACTTC
TRBJ2-5 TRBD2 TRBV28 many CASSWGGGSLETQYF TGTGCCAGCAGTTGGGGCGGGGGGTCTTTAGAGACCCAGTACTTC
TRBJ2-5 TRBD1 TRBV20-1 few CSARQGTVGETQYF TGCAGTGCTAGGCAGGGGACAGTAGGGGAGACCCAGTACTTC
TRBJ2-7 TRBD1 TRBV7-2 many CASSFGTGIYEQYF TGTGCCAGCAGCTTCGGGACAGGGATATACGAGCAGTACTTC
TRBJ2-7 . TRBV7-8 few CASSFSFRSYEQYF TGTGCCAGCAGCTTCTCCTTTCGCTCCTACGAGCAGTACTTC
TRBJ2-5 . TRBV3-1 . CASSRTMETQYF TGTGCCAGCAGCCGCACTATGGAGACCCAGTACTTC
TRBJ2-3 . TRBV5-6 . CASSLASQTDTQYF TGTGCCAGCAGCTTGGCCAGTCAGACAGATACGCAGTATTTT
TRBJ1-2 . TRBV6-1 . CASSEAGQGTDYGYTF TGTGCCAGCAGTGAAGCCGGGCAGGGAACTGACTATGGCTACACCTTC
TRBJ2-1 TRBD2 TRBV12-3/TRBV12-4 once CASSLEGTSGSSYNEQFF TGTGCCAGCAGCCTGGAGGGGACTAGCGGGAGCTCCTACAATGAGCAGTTCTTC
TRBJ2-3 . TRBV7-2 . CATQRPDTDTQYF TGTGCCACCCAACGGCCGGACACAGATACGCAGTATTTT
TRBJ2-2 . TRBV13 . CASSGQGRMAGELFF TGTGCCAGCAGCGGGCAGGGGAGAATGGCCGGGGAGCTGTTTTTT
TRBJ2-3 . TRBV18 . CASSPRVTDTQYF TGTGCCAGCTCACCACGGGTCACAGATACGCAGTATTTT
TRBJ1-6 . TRBV7-2 . CASSQGQGGTPLHF TGTGCCAGCAGCCAAGGGCAGGGAGGTACCCCCCTCCACTTT
TRBJ1-1 . TRBV6-5 many CASSYDRSNTEAFF TGTGCCAGCAGTTACGACAGATCGAACACTGAAGCTTTCTTT
TRBJ2-7 TRBD1 TRBV27 few CASSPADRGWEQYF TGTGCCAGCAGTCCCGCGGACAGGGGTTGGGAGCAGTACTTC
TRBJ1-5 . TRBV5-1 few CASSEGGYSNQPQHF TGCGCCAGCAGCGAGGGTGGGTATAGCAATCAGCCCCAGCATTTT